The T cell receptor (beta chain) described here comes from a study of patients and donors after allogeneic stem cell transplantation. Germline V gene lookup returns CDR1 SGDLS and CDR2 YYNGEE. The CDR3 has 14 amino acids. Trimming cost V 0 bases and J 4 bases, with 10 bases left between them. TCRdb independently ran MiXCR on the RT-PCR reads; one entry per CDR3 protein. Found here are about 110,000 distinct CDR3 sequences, about a third of them singletons; the top ten hold roughly 27%. The J gene is TRBJ2-5, the V gene TRBV9, with D perhaps matching TRBD1 (6 bases). Input material: blood, either unsorted or a sorted T cell fraction (not recorded which). The sequence was obtained from a human donor who was either an allogeneic HSCT recipient or a stem cell or donor lymphocyte infusion donor (not recorded which). It is not recorded whose cells these are; they may come from a transplant donor. This chain's CDR3 is CASSVDTGRETQYF. DNA of the CDR3: TGTGCCAGCAGCGTAGATACAGGGAGAGAGACCCAGTACTTC.